This entry lists 23 T cell receptor beta chains sequenced from one sample in a study of blood T cell repertoires in COVID-19. Assay: immunoSEQ multiplex PCR; the TCRdb copy retains only in-frame clones and omits some. Among about 190,000 clones, about nine tenths were seen once, and the ten largest hold approximately 6.7%. The sample consisted of peripheral blood. These receptors were collected from a man aged 35-49 years with acute or convalescent COVID-19.

The chain has TRBV19 and TRBJ1-6; perhaps TRBD1 as D (5 bases). The germline gives CDR1 LNHDA, CDR2 SQIVND (reference sequence). V was trimmed by 1 base and J by 0 bases, leaving 13 bases between them. This CDR3 region has 18 residues. The CDR3 loop reads CASSIGGLKSSYNSPLHF. DNA of the CDR3: TGTGCCAGTAGTATAGGGGGACTGAAAAGCTCCTATAATTCACCCCTCCACTTT.

The V call is TRBV5-1, the J call TRBJ2-3; 7 bases align to TRBD1. V lost 4 bases and J lost 1; bases outside the gene matches: 6. This CDR3 is built from 15 residues. Germline V gene lookup returns CDR1 SGHRS and CDR2 YFSETQ. CDR3: CASSQTGTGTDTQYF. The CDR3 nucleotides read TGCGCCAGCAGCCAGACAGGGACAGGCACAGATACGCAGTATTTT.

This chain joins TRBV5-1 and TRBJ2-7; tentatively, D is TRBD1 (5 bases). This CDR3 has 14 amino acids. V lost 2 bases, J lost 3 bases, and 12 bases lay in between. Per the germline V gene, CDR1 is SGHRS and CDR2 is YFSETQ. CDR3 nucleotides: TGCGCCAGCAGCTTACCGACAGAGAACTACGAGCAGTACTTC. It encodes CASSLPTENYEQYF.

Here the CDR3 reads CASSYREGRNQPQHF. CDR3 bases: TGTGCCAGCAGTTACCGGGAGGGTAGGAATCAGCCCCAGCATTTT. This chain connects TRBV6-5 to TRBJ1-5, with unresolved D. The CDR3 has 15 amino acids. CDR1 is MNHEY, CDR2 SVGAGI, per germline. The V gene lost 2 bases and the J gene lost 4 bases, with 12 bases spanning the gap.

The chain links TRBV28 to TRBJ2-1, with 13 bases aligning to TRBD2. This CDR3 region has 15 residues. Trimming took 6 bases from V and 12 from J; bases not matched to a gene: 11. From germline, CDR1 is MDHEN and CDR2 SYDVKM. CDR3 nucleotide sequence: TGTGCCAGCAGCCTCTCTGGGACTAGCGGGGCTGGGCAGTTCTTC. Translated: CASSLSGTSGAGQFF.

This clone showed up just once. V gene TRBV7-9 combines with J gene TRBJ1-2; 9 nucleotides align to TRBD1. J was trimmed by 7 bases and V by 1 base; bases with no gene match: 7. This CDR3 is built from 15 residues. The germline V gene encodes CDR1 SEHNR and CDR2 FQNEAQ (reference sequence). CDR3 protein: CASSLVDRGKTGYTF. The CDR3 region has the DNA TGTGCCAGCAGCTTAGTGGACAGGGGAAAAACTGGCTACACCTTC.

The chain employs TRBV6-6 and TRBJ2-4, with D possibly matching TRBD1 (6 bases). In germline, CDR1 is MNHNY, CDR2 SVGAGI (reference sequence). The V end was cut by 5 bases, the J end by 1 base, with 15 bases between. The CDR3 extends over 16 amino acids. In DNA form, the CDR3 reads TGTGCCAGCAGTCGAACTCTAACAGGGGCCAAAAACATTCAGTACTTC. Amino acid sequence: CASSRTLTGAKNIQYF.

The gene calls are TRBV27 and TRBJ1-6, with 7 bases identical to TRBD1. Germline trimming cut 0 bases from V and 7 bases from J; bases unmatched to any gene: 3. Germline V gives CDR1 MNHEY, CDR2 SMNVEV (reference sequence). The CDR3 contains 15 residues. The CDR3 reads CASSLSRDRNSPLHF. For the CDR3, the DNA is TGTGCCAGCAGTTTATCGAGGGACAGAAATTCACCCCTCCACTTT.

This clone has just one count. The V gene is TRBV10-3, the J gene TRBJ1-1; D not resolved. Trimming left V 4 bases short and J 1 base short, with 10 bases between. Per germline, CDR1 ENHRY and CDR2 SYGVKD. The CDR3 length is 14 residues. CDR3 sequence (DNA): TGTGCCATCAGTGGTCAGGCCGAGAACACTGAAGCTTTCTTT. Its translation: CAISGQAENTEAFF.

The chain joins TRBV29-1 to TRBJ2-1; 7 bases map to TRBD2. Germline CDR1 and CDR2: SQVTM and ANQGSEA. Germline trimming cut 6 bases from V and 0 bases from J; bases unmatched to any gene: 8. CDR3 length equals 15 residues. DNA of the CDR3: TGCAGCGTATTTCAGAGCGGGGCCTCCTACAATGAGCAGTTCTTC. Its translation: CSVFQSGASYNEQFF.

The gene calls are TRBV4-1 and TRBJ2-6; 9 nucleotides agree with TRBD1. The CDR3 has 18 amino acids. The V segment lost 3 bases and the J segment 0 bases; nucleotides outside the gene matches: 6. CDR1 is MGHRA and CDR2 is YSYEKL in the germline V gene. As DNA, the CDR3 is TGCGCCAGCAGCCAGGAAGGGACAGGGAGCTCTGGGGCCAACGTCCTGACTTTC. Translating it yields CASSQEGTGSSGANVLTF.

This chain joins TRBV11-2 and TRBJ2-5, with D tentatively TRBD1 (6 bases). This CDR3 contains 14 residues. The V and J ends lost 5 bases and 5 bases respectively, with 15 bases between them. The germline gives CDR1 SGHAT, CDR2 FQNNGV. The CDR3 bases are TGTGCCAGCAGCCCCTTCAGGGGTTTCGAGACCCAGTACTTC. It specifies CASSPFRGFETQYF.

J is TRBJ2-7 and V is TRBV28; 11 bases align to TRBD1. This CDR3 has 15 amino acids. The germline CDR1 and CDR2 sequences are MDHEN and SYDVKM. V was pared by 2 bases and J by 2 bases, with 2 bases of the junction left unmatched. The CDR3 DNA reads as TGTGCCAGCAGTTTAGGGGGACAGGGGGCCTACGAGCAGTACTTC. It encodes CASSLGGQGAYEQYF. Drawing the rest from reference TRBV28 and TRBJ2-7, the complete variable domain is DVKVTQSSRYLVKRTGEKVFLECVQDMDHENMFWYRQDPGLGLRLIYFSYDVKMKEKGDIPEGYSVSREKKERFSLILESASTNQTSMYLCASSLGGQGAYEQYFGPGTRLTVT.

The chain joins TRBV7-3 to TRBJ2-3, with D uncertain. V was trimmed by 5 bases and J by 6 bases, leaving 12 bases between them. The germline V gene has CDR1 SGHTA and CDR2 FQGTGA. The CDR3 consists of 13 residues. The CDR3 DNA follows: TGTGCCAGCAGCCCCAACCCCCGGGATACGCAGTATTTT. Translation: CASSPNPRDTQYF.

V and J are TRBV27 and TRBJ2-3; 9 bases are shared with TRBD2. Trimming removed 4 bases from V and 0 bases from J; junction bases left unmatched: 5. This CDR3 spans 16 amino acids. Germline V lookup: CDR1 MNHEY, CDR2 SMNVEV (reference sequence). CDR3 residues: CASSSLAGLSTDTQYF. The CDR3 coding sequence is TGTGCCAGCAGTTCCCTAGCGGGGCTTAGCACAGATACGCAGTATTTT.

A note on this clone: The sample has other DNA sequences that encode this CDR3 too. This rearrangement joins TRBV2 to TRBJ2-7, with a weak D call TRBD1 (6 bases). Trimming removed 3 bases from V and 3 bases from J, with 12 bases in between. The CDR3 is 14 residues long. Germline assignment: CDR1 SNHLY and CDR2 FYNNEI. CDR3 DNA sequence: TGTGCCAGCAGTGATCAGGGGATCGGCTACGAGCAGTACTTC. Its protein is CASSDQGIGYEQYF.

The chain uses TRBV3-1 (or the pseudogene TRBV3-2) and TRBJ2-2, with TRBD1 matching 7 bases. This CDR3 comprises 13 residues. With 8 bases clipped from V and 4 bases from J, the junction kept 4 bases outside the gene matches. The germline gives CDR1 LGHDT, CDR2 YNNKEL (reference sequence). The CDR3: CASLAGGTGELFF. Here the CDR3 DNA reads TGTGCCAGCTTAGCAGGGGGCACCGGGGAGCTGTTTTTT.

This clone occurred a few times. This chain links TRBV19 with TRBJ1-2; D not certain. CDR1 LNHDA and CDR2 SQIVND come from the germline V gene (reference sequence). This CDR3 is 14 amino acids long. The V and J ends lost 7 bases and 8 bases respectively, with 20 bases between them. CDR3 protein: CASKEEAPSRGYTF. In DNA form, the CDR3 reads TGTGCCAGTAAGGAGGAGGCCCCAAGTCGAGGCTACACCTTC.

This CDR3 is CASSQAGGGSWSYGYTF. The CDR3 coding sequence is TGCGCCAGCAGCCAAGCGGGGGGAGGGTCGTGGAGCTATGGCTACACCTTC. The chain joins TRBV4-1 to TRBJ1-2, with D tentatively TRBD1 (5 bases). This CDR3 spans 17 amino acids. Germline V CDR1 and CDR2: MGHRA, YSYEKL. The V gene lost 1 base and the J gene lost 4 bases, with 19 bases spanning the gap.

This clone was detected once. The chain has TRBV5-1 and TRBJ2-1, with 13 bases aligning to TRBD2. Germline values: CDR1 SGHRS, CDR2 YFSETQ. The CDR3 is 15 amino acids. The ends lost 3 bases at V and 6 bases at J; junction bases unmatched: 3. The chain's CDR3 is CASSWTSGGVNEQFF. The DNA for the CDR3 is TGCGCCAGCAGCTGGACTAGCGGGGGAGTCAATGAGCAGTTCTTC.

The V gene is TRBV5-6, the J gene TRBJ2-7; no firm D call. V lost 0 bases, J lost 4 bases, and 11 bases lay in between. The CDR3 covers 14 residues. The V gene's germline CDR1 is SGHDT and CDR2 YYEEEE. CDR3 in DNA: TGTGCCAGCAGCTTGGTGGTTCGCAGATACGAGCAGTACTTC. As protein: CASSLVVRRYEQYF.

The chain uses TRBV18 and TRBJ1-5; tentative D call: TRBD1 (6 bases). From germline, CDR1 is KGHSH and CDR2 LQKENI. The V and J ends lost 4 bases and 4 bases respectively, with 14 bases between them. The CDR3 loop spans 15 amino acids. The CDR3 here is CASSRNRAENQPQHF. In DNA form, the CDR3 reads TGTGCCAGCTCACGGAACAGGGCGGAAAATCAGCCCCAGCATTTT.

The chain couples TRBV7-2 to TRBJ2-5; 9 bases line up with TRBD2. There are 16 residues in the CDR3. CDR1 and CDR2 from the germline V gene are SGHTA and FQGNSA. V lost 3 bases to trimming and J lost 1 base; unmatched junction nucleotides: 6. The chain's CDR3 is CASSFQGGGAQETQYF. CDR3 in DNA: TGTGCCAGCAGCTTTCAGGGCGGGGGGGCCCAAGAGACCCAGTACTTC.